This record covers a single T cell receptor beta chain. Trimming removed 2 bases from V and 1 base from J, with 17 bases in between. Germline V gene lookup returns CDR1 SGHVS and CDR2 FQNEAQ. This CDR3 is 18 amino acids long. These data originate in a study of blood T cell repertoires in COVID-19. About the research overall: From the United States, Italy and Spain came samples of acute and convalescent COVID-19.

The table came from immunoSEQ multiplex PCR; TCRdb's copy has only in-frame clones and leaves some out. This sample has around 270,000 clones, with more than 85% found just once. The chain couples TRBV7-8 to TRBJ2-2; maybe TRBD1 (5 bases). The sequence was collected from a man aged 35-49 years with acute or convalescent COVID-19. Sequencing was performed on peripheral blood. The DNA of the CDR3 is TGTGCCAGCAGCTTACTGTTCGGGCAGGGCAAGAACACCGGGGAGCTGTTTTTT. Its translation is CASSLLFGQGKNTGELFF.